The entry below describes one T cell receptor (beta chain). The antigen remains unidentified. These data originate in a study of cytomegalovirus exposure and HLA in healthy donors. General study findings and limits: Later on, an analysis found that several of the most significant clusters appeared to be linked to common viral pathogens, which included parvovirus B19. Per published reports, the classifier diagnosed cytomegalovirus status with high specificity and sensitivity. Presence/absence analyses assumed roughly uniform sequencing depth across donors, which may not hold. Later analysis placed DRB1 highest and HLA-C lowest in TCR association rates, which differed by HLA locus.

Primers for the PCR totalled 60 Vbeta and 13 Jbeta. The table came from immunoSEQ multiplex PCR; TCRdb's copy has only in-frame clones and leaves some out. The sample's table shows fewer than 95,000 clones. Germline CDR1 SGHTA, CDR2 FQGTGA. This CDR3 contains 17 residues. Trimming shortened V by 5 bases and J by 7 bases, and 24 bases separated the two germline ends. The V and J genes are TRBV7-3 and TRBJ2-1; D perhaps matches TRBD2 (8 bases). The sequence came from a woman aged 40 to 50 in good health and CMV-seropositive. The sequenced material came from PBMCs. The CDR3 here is CASSAPRGLAGWNEQFF. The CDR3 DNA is TGTGCCAGCAGCGCCCCGAGGGGGCTAGCGGGTTGGAATGAGCAGTTCTTC. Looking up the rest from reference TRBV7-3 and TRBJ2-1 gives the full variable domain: GAGVSQTPSNKVTEKGKYVELRCDPISGHTALYWYRQSLGQGPEFLIYFQGTGAADDSGLPNDRFFAVRPEGSVSTLKIQRTERGDSAVYLCASSAPRGLAGWNEQFFGPGTRLTVL.